One sample yielded the 3 T cell receptor beta chains listed below, sequenced in a study of OX40 agonist ivuxolimab in advanced cancers. Measured with immunoSEQ multiplex PCR; TCRdb has only the in-frame clones, and not every one. The table lists tens of thousands of clones, about 88% of them singletons. This specimen consisted of CD4+ or CD8+ T cells sorted from blood, obtained in a trial of the OX40 agonist ivuxolimab. The receptor set was obtained from an adult with an advanced solid tumor such as melanoma, head and neck, liver or kidney cancer.

The chain combines TRBV11-2 with TRBJ2-7, with D tentatively TRBD1 or TRBD2 (5 bases each). Between the trimmed V and J ends, which lost 0 bases and 1 base, there was a span of 13 bases. The length of the CDR3 is 16 residues. Germline CDR1 reads SGHAT; CDR2 reads FQNNGV. The CDR3, as DNA: TGTGCCAGCAGCTTAGATCTGGGGGTTGCATCCTACGAGCAGTACTTC. Amino acid sequence: CASSLDLGVASYEQYF.

This chain connects TRBV12-1 to TRBJ2-1; the table's D call TRBD2 went unverified against the DNA. TRBV12-1 is deemed a pseudogene. There are 16 residues in the CDR3. In nucleotides, the CDR3 is TGTGCCAGCAGCACGTTAGCGGGGGGGAAATACAATGAGCAGTTCTTC. Translated: CASSTLAGGKYNEQFF.

CDR3 coding DNA: TGCAGCGCCGCCGCGGGGGTACGAGAAAAACTGTTTTTT. Amino acids: CSAAAGVREKLFF. The genes are TRBV29-1 and TRBJ1-4; D perhaps matches TRBD1 (5 bases). Trimming removed 7 bases from V and 8 bases from J, with 17 bases in between. The CDR3 consists of 13 residues. Germline CDR1 reads SQVTM; CDR2 reads ANQGSEA.